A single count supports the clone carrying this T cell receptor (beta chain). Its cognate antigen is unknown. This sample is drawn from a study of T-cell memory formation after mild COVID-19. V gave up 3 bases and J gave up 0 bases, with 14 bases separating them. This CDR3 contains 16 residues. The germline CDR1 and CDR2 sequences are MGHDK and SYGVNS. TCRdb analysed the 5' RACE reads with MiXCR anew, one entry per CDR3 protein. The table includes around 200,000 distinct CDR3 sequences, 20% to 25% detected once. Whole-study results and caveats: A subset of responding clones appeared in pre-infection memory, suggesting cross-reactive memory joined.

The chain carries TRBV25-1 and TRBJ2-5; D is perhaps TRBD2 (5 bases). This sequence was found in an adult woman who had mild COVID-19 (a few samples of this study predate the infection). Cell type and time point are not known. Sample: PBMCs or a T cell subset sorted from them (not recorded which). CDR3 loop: CASSESGRPYQETQYF. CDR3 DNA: TGTGCCAGCAGTGAGTCGGGGAGACCGTACCAAGAGACCCAGTACTTC.